The TCR beta chain described here comes from a study of control samples from healthy donors and cancer patients. This CDR3 is 13 amino acids long. Trimming took 3 bases from V and 5 from J, leaving 10 bases between them. CDR1 is SGHAT, CDR2 FQDESV, per germline (reference sequence). Only in-frame clones appear in the TCRdb table, and some are missing; sequencing was by immunoSEQ multiplex PCR. The sample records under 85,000 clones, over 65% being singletons. This chain joins TRBV11-1 and TRBJ1-1; D unresolved. This TCR was sampled from a woman aged 50 to 60 with lung cancer. The sequenced sample was PBMCs. The CDR3 nucleotides are TGTGCCAGCAGCTTGCTGAGGTGGACTGAAGCTTTCTTT. It is translated as CASSLLRWTEAFF.